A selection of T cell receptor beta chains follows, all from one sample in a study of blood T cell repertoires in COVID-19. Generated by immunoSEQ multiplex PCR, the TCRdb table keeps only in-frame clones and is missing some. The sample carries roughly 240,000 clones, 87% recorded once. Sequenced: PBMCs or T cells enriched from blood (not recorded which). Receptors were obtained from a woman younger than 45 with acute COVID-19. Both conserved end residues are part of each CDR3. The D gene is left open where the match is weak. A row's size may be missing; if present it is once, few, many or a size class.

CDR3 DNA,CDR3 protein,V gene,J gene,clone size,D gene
TGTGCCAGCAGTTACACAATCTCTGGAAACACCATATATTTT,CASSYTISGNTIYF,TRBV6-5,TRBJ1-3,.,.
TGTGCCAGCAGCTTGGGCGGGGGGGCCGAGACCCAGTACTTC,CASSLGGGAETQYF,TRBV7-2,TRBJ2-5,.,TRBD2
TGTGCCAGCAGTCCTCCCCGGACAGGGGGCCAGGGTCAGCCCCAGCATTTT,CASSPPRTGGQGQPQHF,TRBV6-6,TRBJ1-5,.,TRBD1
TGCGCCAGCAGCCCCGGACAGGGGGCGTGGGAGCTGTTTTTT,CASSPGQGAWELFF,TRBV5-1,TRBJ2-2,.,TRBD1
TGTGCCAGTTCCTTAGGGGTCTCCTATAATTCACCCCTCCACTTT,CASSLGVSYNSPLHF,TRBV2,TRBJ1-6,.,.
TGCGCCAGCAGCCAACCCCGGGACAGGGTGCACACCATATATTTT,CASSQPRDRVHTIYF,TRBV4-1,TRBJ1-3,.,TRBD1
TGTGCCAGCAGCTTAGATAGGGCGGGACAGATCGGCTACACCTTC,CASSLDRAGQIGYTF,TRBV11-2,TRBJ1-2,.,TRBD1
TGTGCCAGCAGCTTAACAGTGAACACTGAAGCTTTCTTT,CASSLTVNTEAFF,TRBV11-2,TRBJ1-1,few,.
TGTGCCAGCAGCTTATCCACTACAGGGCCCACTGAAGCTTTCTTT,CASSLSTTGPTEAFF,TRBV7-6,TRBJ1-1,.,.
TGCGCCAGCAGCTTGGAACAGGGGCCTGGAAACACCATATATTTT,CASSLEQGPGNTIYF,TRBV5-1,TRBJ1-3,.,TRBD1